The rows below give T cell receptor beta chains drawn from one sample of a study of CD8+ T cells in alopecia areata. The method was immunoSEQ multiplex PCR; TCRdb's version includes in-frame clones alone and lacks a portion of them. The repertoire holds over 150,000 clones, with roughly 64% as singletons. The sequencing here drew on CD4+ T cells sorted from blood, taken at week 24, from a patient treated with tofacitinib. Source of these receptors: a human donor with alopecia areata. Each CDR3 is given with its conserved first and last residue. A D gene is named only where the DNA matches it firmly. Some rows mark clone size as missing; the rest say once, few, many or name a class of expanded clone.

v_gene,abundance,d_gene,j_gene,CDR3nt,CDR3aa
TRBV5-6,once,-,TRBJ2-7,TGTGCCAGCAGCTTTTTCCACGGGACCTACGAGCAGTACTTC,CASSFFHGTYEQYF
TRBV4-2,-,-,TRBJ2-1,TGTGCCAGCAGCCAAGATAGCGGCGATGAGCAGTTCTTC,CASSQDSGDEQFF
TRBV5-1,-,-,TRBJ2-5,TGCGCCAGCAGCTTGTCAGGGCCAGAGACCCAGTACTTC,CASSLSGPETQYF
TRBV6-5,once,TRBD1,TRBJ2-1,TGTGCCAGCAGTTACTCAGGGGGCACCTCAAATGAGCAGTTCTTC,CASSYSGGTSNEQFF
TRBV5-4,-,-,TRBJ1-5,TGTGCCAGCAGCTTGGAGGGTCCGAATCAGCCCCAGCATTTT,CASSLEGPNQPQHF
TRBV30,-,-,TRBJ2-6,TGTGCCTGGAGCTTCGGGACTCCTGGGGCCAACGTCCTGACTTTC,CAWSFGTPGANVLTF
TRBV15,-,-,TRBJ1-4,TGTGCCACCAGCAGACAGTTTAATGAAAAACTGTTTTTT,CATSRQFNEKLFF
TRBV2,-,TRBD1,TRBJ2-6,TGTGCCAGTTCGCCGGGACAGGGAGTTCCCCCCTCTGGGGCCAACGTCCTGACTTTC,CASSPGQGVPPSGANVLTF
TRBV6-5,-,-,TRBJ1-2,TGTGCCAGCAGCCGCATCGGAGGGTATGGCTACACCTTC,CASSRIGGYGYTF
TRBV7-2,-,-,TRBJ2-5,TGTGCCAGCAGCTTAGCGAACTCAGAGACCCAGTACTTC,CASSLANSETQYF
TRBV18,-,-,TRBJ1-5,TGTGCCAGCTCACCACCGGTAGCGGCTGATAGCAATCAGCCCCAGCATTTT,CASSPPVAADSNQPQHF
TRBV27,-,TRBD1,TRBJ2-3,TGTGCCAGCAGTGACAGGGGGCTAACAGATACGCAGTATTTT,CASSDRGLTDTQYF
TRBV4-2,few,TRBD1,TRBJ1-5,TGTGCCAGCAGCCTAAGACAGGGGGTCGATCAGCCCCAGCATTTT,CASSLRQGVDQPQHF
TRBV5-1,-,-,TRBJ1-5,TGCGCCAGCAGGCCGGACGGAGATAGCAATCAGCCCCAGCATTTT,CASRPDGDSNQPQHF
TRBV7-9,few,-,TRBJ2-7,TGTGCCAGCAGCCTACCCGGTCGGGGACCTGACGAGCAGTACTTC,CASSLPGRGPDEQYF
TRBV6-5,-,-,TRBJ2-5,TGTGCCAGCAGCCCCTCGGGAGTCCAAGAGACCCAGTACTTC,CASSPSGVQETQYF
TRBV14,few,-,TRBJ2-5,TGTGCCAGCAGCCAAGATTACGGGGGCGGGACCCAGTACTTC,CASSQDYGGGTQYF
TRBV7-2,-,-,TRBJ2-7,TGTGCCAGCAGCTCTCGGGACGGCACCTACGAGCAGTACTTC,CASSSRDGTYEQYF
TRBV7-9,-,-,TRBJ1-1,TGTGCCAGCAGCTTAGGTACCCAGGGCACTGAAGCTTTCTTT,CASSLGTQGTEAFF
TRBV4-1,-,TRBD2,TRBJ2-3,TGCGCCAGCAGCCAAGGAACGGGAGGTAGTCCGTATTTT,CASSQGTGGSPYF
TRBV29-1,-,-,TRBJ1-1,TGCAGCGTTGGGCGAGGGCCAGGGATCAAGTTTGGATTCATCGAGGCTGAAGCTTTCTTT,CSVGRGPGIKFGFIEAEAFF
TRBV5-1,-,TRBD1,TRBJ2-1,TGCGCCAGCAGCTTGGGGACAGGGGGCTCACTAAGCTCCTACAATGAGCAGTTCTTC,CASSLGTGGSLSSYNEQFF
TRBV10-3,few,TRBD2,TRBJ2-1,TGTGCCATCAGTGAGTCGCTAGCGGGCAATGAGCAGTTCTTC,CAISESLAGNEQFF
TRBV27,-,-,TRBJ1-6,TGTGCCAGCAGGGCGGACAGCCTTAATTCACCCCTCCACTTT,CASRADSLNSPLHF
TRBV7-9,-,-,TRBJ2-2,TGTGCCAGCAGCTTATACGGGAGCGCCACCGGGGAGCTGTTTTTT,CASSLYGSATGELFF
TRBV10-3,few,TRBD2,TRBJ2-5,TGTGCCATCAGACCGGGACTAGGGTCGGGAGAGACCCAGTACTTC,CAIRPGLGSGETQYF
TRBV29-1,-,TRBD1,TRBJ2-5,TGCAGCGTTTCGGGACAGGGAGAGACCCAGTACTTC,CSVSGQGETQYF
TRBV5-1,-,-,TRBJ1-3,TGCGCCAGCAGCTTGGCGGGCTCTGGAAACACCATATATTTT,CASSLAGSGNTIYF
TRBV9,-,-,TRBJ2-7,TGTGCCAGCAGCGTAGCGCTCAGCGAGTGGCACGAGCAGTACTTC,CASSVALSEWHEQYF
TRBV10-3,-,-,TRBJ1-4,TGTGCCATCGGGTCCGACGGAGGAAAACTGTTTTTT,CAIGSDGGKLFF
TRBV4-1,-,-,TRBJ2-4,TGCGCCAGCAGCCAAGGAAGCAGGGGAATAGCAGGAGACAAAAACATTCAGTACTTC,CASSQGSRGIAGDKNIQYF
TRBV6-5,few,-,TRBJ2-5,TGTGCCAGCAGTTACTCGGGACGGGGACAAGAGACCCAGTACTTC,CASSYSGRGQETQYF
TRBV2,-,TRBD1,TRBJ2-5,TGTGCCAGCAGAACCAGGGGGGAGACCCAGTACTTC,CASRTRGETQYF
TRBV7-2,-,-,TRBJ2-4,TGTGCCAGCAGCTTAGCACCCTACATTCAGTACTTC,CASSLAPYIQYF
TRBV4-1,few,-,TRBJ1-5,TGCGCCAGCAGCGCTCACAGGGAAGAAAATCAGCCCCAGCATTTT,CASSAHREENQPQHF
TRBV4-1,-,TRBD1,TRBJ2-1,TGCGCCAGCAGCCCAGGACCAGGGGGCCGTGAGCAGTTCTTC,CASSPGPGGREQFF
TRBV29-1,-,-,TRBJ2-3,TGCAGCGTGGAAAAAACCGCCTCTAGCACAGATACGCAGTATTTT,CSVEKTASSTDTQYF
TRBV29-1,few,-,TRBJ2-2,TGCAGCGTTCTTCTGGTGGGTTCGACCGGGGAGCTGTTTTTT,CSVLLVGSTGELFF
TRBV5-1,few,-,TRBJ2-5,TGCGCCAGCAGCTTTTCCGGGACAACCCAAGAGACCCAGTACTTC,CASSFSGTTQETQYF
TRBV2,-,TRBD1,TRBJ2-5,TGTGCCAGCAGGCCTCCGGGACAGGGAAAAGAGACCCAGTACTTC,CASRPPGQGKETQYF
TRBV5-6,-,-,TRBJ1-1,TGTGCCAGCAGCCGCACACGGACGGCTGAAGCTTTCTTT,CASSRTRTAEAFF
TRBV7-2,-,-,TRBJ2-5,TGTGCCAGCAGCTTAGGACAGCAAGAGACCCAGTACTTC,CASSLGQQETQYF
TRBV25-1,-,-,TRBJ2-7,TGTGCCAGCAGTGAATCGGGTGGAAGAGCCTACGAGCAGTACTTC,CASSESGGRAYEQYF
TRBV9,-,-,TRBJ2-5,TGTGCCAGCAGCGTAGTTGGGGGCTCAAGAGAGACCCAGTACTTC,CASSVVGGSRETQYF
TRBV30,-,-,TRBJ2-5,TGTGCCTGGAGTGTAGGACACGGTTTGGAGACCCAGTACTTC,CAWSVGHGLETQYF
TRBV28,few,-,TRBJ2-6,TGTGCCAGCAGTCGCCCCTCTGGGGCCAACGTCCTGACTTTC,CASSRPSGANVLTF
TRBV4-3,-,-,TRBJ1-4,TGCGCCAGCAGCCCCCTAGAGACAACGGGCAAACTGTTTTTT,CASSPLETTGKLFF
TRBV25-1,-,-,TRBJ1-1,TGTGCCAGCAGCCCACCTGGACAGAACACTGAAGCTTTCTTT,CASSPPGQNTEAFF
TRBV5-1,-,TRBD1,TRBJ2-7,TGCGCCAGCAGCTCGGGACAGGAGCAGTACTTC,CASSSGQEQYF
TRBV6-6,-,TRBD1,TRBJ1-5,TGTGCCAGCAGTACCGGGACAGGGGATCAGCCCCAGCATTTT,CASSTGTGDQPQHF
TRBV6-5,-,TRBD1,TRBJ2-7,TGTGCCAGCAACAGGGGGAACGAGCAGTACTTC,CASNRGNEQYF
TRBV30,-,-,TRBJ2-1,TGTGCCTGGAGTGTTCCAGGGTACAATGAGCAGTTCTTC,CAWSVPGYNEQFF
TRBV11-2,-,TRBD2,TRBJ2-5,TGTGCCAGCAGCTTATCGCGACTAGCGGGAGTGGAGACCCAGTACTTC,CASSLSRLAGVETQYF
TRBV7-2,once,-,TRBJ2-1,TGTGCCAGCAGCTTACAGGGCTCTGAGCAGTTCTTC,CASSLQGSEQFF
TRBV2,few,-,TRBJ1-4,TGTGCCAGCAGTGAAGCCATAGAAAAACTGTTTTTT,CASSEAIEKLFF